The sequence of this TCR beta chain was determined in a study of cytomegalovirus exposure and HLA in healthy donors. General study points: Across donors, most TCRs were seen rarely, yet some public ones were widespread.

A note on this clone: Its specificity is not known.

Unmatched junction bases numbered 14, after V lost 6 bases and J lost 7 bases. The CDR3 totals 17 residues. Per the germline V gene, CDR1 is ENHRY and CDR2 is SYGVKD. The primer mix had 60 Vbeta and 13 Jbeta primers. Original methodology: Around 10 million of the approximately 80 million unique TCR beta chains counted in a later analysis were shared. The data were produced by immunoSEQ multiplex PCR, yet TCRdb's version contains in-frame clones alone and is incomplete. That table supplies the V and J calls and clone size; D and trimming were determined from the DNA. The data show about 150,000 clones, around 80% seen once.

Sequenced: PBMCs. The rearrangement uses TRBV10-3 and TRBJ2-7; 14 bases line up with TRBD2. The origin of this receptor is a woman between 40 and 55 years old in good health and CMV-seropositive. The chain's CDR3 is CAISPGTSGSLGKEQYF. The CDR3 DNA is TGTGCCATCAGCCCGGGGACTAGCGGGAGCCTCGGTAAGGAGCAGTACTTC.